Included here is one T cell receptor (beta chain) sequence, with context. The antigen this receptor binds is unknown. No base qualities exist here, and no much larger clone lies one base off it. Looking up the germline V gene (reference sequence) yields CDR1 LNHDA and CDR2 SQIVND. The CDR3 holds 15 amino acids from the cysteine to the phenylalanine. CDR3 DNA is the only sequence kept; it has 45 bases, read in frame from the first base. For this chain, trimming is 4 bases at the V end and 5 bases at the J end, and the number of junction bases without a gene match is 9. The sample's time point, from its label and the paper: baseline before first vaccination. Vaccinee samples came from UK trials COV001 and COV002, including a single-blind randomized controlled phase 2/3 trial of AZD1222 (ChAdOx1 nCoV-19) in healthy adults. Trial participant PBMC samples were collected at day 0 and day 28 after the second dose for TCRbeta chain sequencing.

This entry is derived from a study of T cell responses to AZD1222 COVID-19 vaccine (dated by TCRdb to the early 2020s). About the investigation overall: AZD1222 recipients whose second dose came at about 4 weeks and those whose second dose came at about 12 weeks were combined into one group, since spike-specific TCR depth and breadth did not differ between the two schedules. TCR sequencing covered fewer than 250 trial participants: 200 to 210 given two doses of AZD1222 and about 26 given two doses of MenACWY control vaccine. Enrollment into the trials was organized by age into subgroups of 18-55, 56-69 and 70-plus years, and those subgroups contained roughly 150, 30 and 60 TCR-sequenced participants, respectively. Results and caveats for the whole study, not just this receptor: Reportedly, almost half of the unique spike-specific TCRs recognized epitopes lying outside the regions that are mutated in the B.1.351 and B.1.1.7 variants. The 56-69-year group was small, and its depth increase did not reach significance, likely because of low power. CD4 TCRs associated with the vaccine covered the entire spike protein, and the dominant responses were in regions 160-218 and 743-854. Conclusions about previously exposed vaccinees are limited, since just 6 or 7 AZD1222 recipients were seropositive for SARS-CoV-2 at baseline. Participants were mostly white British, with more females than males. The authors suggested clonal diversity may have been underestimated. After two AZD1222 doses, spike-specific TCR breadth and depth were significantly higher than at day 0 and than in MenACWY recipients. Because no day 14 peak-response samples were available, the repertoires could be characterized only after the peak T cell response.

The CDR3 regions of human TCRbeta chains were subjected to immunosequencing. Per the authors' processing: Repertoire TCRs were checked for matches against a reference library of SARS-CoV-2-specific TCRs that had been generated using the MIRA antigen-specificity platform. Breadth was defined as the fraction of unique TCRs that were SARS-CoV-2-associated, and depth was defined as the fraction of total T cells that were SARS-CoV-2-associated. Using the MIRA data, each spike-specific TCR was mapped to the spike region that the TCR reacts to and placed in a CD4 or CD8 class. Log10-transformed breadth and depth values were compared by one-way ANOVA with Sidak's multiple comparisons tests. What TCRdb holds here is the immuneACCESS table cut down to in-frame rearrangements. Part of the clones is not present; checked against another copy, under half of the missing clones reflect an unresolved V gene, and the others are unexplained. D and trimming come from the DNA, and the V and J calls and clone size come from that table. This sample is represented by over 100,000 clones; 80% to 85% of them were singletons. 9.4% of the sample goes to the ten largest clones.

Sequenced here: peripheral blood, sampled on day 0 of AZD1222 vaccination. The receptor was isolated from an adult in good health. The chain links TRBV19 with TRBJ1-2, with TRBD1 identical over 8 junction bases. Read as DNA, the sequence is TGTGCCAGTAGTACCCGGACAGGGAGCCGGTATGGCTACACCTTC. This gives the protein CASSTRTGSRYGYTF.